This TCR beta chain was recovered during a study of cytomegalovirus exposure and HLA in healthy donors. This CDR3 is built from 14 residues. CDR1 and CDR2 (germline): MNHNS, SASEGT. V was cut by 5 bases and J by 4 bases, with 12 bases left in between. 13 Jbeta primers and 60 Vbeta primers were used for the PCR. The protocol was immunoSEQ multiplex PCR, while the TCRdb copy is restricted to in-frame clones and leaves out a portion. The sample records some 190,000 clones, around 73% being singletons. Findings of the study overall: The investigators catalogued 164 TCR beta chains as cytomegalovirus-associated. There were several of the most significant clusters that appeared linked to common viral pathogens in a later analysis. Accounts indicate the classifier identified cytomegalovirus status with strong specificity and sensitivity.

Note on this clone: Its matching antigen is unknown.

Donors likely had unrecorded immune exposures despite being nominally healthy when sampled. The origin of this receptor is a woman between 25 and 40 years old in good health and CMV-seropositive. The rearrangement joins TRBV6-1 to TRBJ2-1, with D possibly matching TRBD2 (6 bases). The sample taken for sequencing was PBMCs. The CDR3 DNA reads TGTGCCAGCAGTAAGGGGCGGGAATACAATGAGCAGTTCTTC. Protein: CASSKGREYNEQFF.